The next 18 T cell receptor beta chains were all read from a single sample in a study of response to subunit inactivated influenza vaccine. TCRdb reanalysed the RT-PCR reads using MiXCR and keeps one entry per CDR3 protein. The sample has around 850,000 distinct CDR3 sequences; around 18% are singletons. The input for sequencing was PBMCs from blood, taken around 5 days after vaccination. The receptors here all came from a man in his fifties or sixties who received an inactivated influenza vaccine.

This clonotype was observed a handful of times. CDR3 nucleotides: TGCGCCAGCAGCCAAGCCCGGACAGGGGGCCGCACTGAAGCTTTCTTT. Protein sequence: CASSQARTGGRTEAFF. The chain has TRBV4-3 and TRBJ1-1; 11 bases line up with TRBD1. Germline V lookup: CDR1 LGHNA, CDR2 YSLEER. V shed 1 base and J 4 bases; nucleotides not matched to a gene: 5. There are 16 residues in the CDR3.

This clonotype was detected a few times. The V and J genes are TRBV10-3 and TRBJ2-7; 11 nucleotides align to TRBD2. The length of the CDR3 is 14 residues. Looked up from germline, CDR1 is ENHRY and CDR2 is SYGVKD. The junction had 9 bases not matched to a gene; V was cut back by 3 bases and J by 11 bases. This chain's CDR3 is CAISDLASGRSEYF. CDR3 coding DNA: TGTGCCATCAGTGATTTGGCTAGCGGGAGGTCGGAGTACTTC.

This clonotype occurred many times. The gene calls are TRBV7-2 and TRBJ1-6; 8 nucleotides agree with TRBD1. Per germline, CDR1 SGHTA and CDR2 FQGNSA. After removal of 1 base from V and 10 bases from J, the junction contained 3 bases not matched to a gene. The CDR3 sequence is 14 residues long. DNA of the CDR3: TGTGCCAGCAGCTTAGGGACAGGGACCTCACCCCTCCACTTT. The encoded protein is CASSLGTGTSPLHF.

This clonotype has a handful of counts. The V call is TRBV20-1, the J call TRBJ2-1, with D perhaps TRBD1 (5 bases). CDR1 and CDR2 (germline): DFQATT, SNEGSKA (reference sequence). V was shortened by 4 bases and J by 5 bases, with 9 bases between the two germline ends. The CDR3 has 12 amino acids. This CDR3 reads CSAKRQNNEQFF. The CDR3 region has the DNA TGCAGTGCTAAAAGACAGAACAATGAGCAGTTCTTC.

This clonotype was seen many times. The gene calls are TRBV6-2 or TRBV6-3 and TRBJ1-5; 8 nucleotides agree with TRBD1. Looked up from germline, CDR1 is MNHEY and CDR2 is SVGEGT. The CDR3 extends over 14 amino acids. V lost 6 bases to trimming and J lost 10 bases; unmatched junction nucleotides: 11. Written as DNA, the CDR3 is TGTGCCAGCAGATTGACAGGGGACGCCTCTCCCCAGCATTTT. Residues: CASRLTGDASPQHF.

This clonotype was detected only a few times. The V gene is TRBV5-6, the J gene TRBJ2-1, with D unresolved. This CDR3 contains 13 residues. The V end was cut by 2 bases, the J end by 9 bases, with 12 bases between. Looked up from germline, CDR1 is SGHDT and CDR2 is YYEEEE. DNA of the CDR3: TGTGCCAGCAGCTTTCCTCGCGTAGGTGAGCAGTTCTTC. This translates into CASSFPRVGEQFF. Looking up the rest from reference TRBV5-6 and TRBJ2-1 gives the full variable domain: DAGVTQSPTHLIKTRGQQVTLRCSPKSGHDTVSWYQQALGQGPQFIFQYYEEEERQRGNFPDRFSGHQFPNYSSELNVNALLLGDSALYLCASSFPRVGEQFFGPGTRLTVL.

The chain links TRBV5-4 to TRBJ2-3; possibly TRBD2 for D (5 bases). Germline-derived CDR1 and CDR2 are SGHNT and YYREEE (reference sequence). Trimming shortened V by 4 bases and J by 10 bases, and 13 bases separated the two germline ends. CDR3 length equals 12 residues. The CDR3 here is CASSPSPGAQYF. CDR3 nucleotides: TGTGCCAGCAGCCCTTCACCCGGGGCGCAGTATTTT.

This clonotype is a singleton in its sample. The chain employs TRBV7-9 and TRBJ2-7, with TRBD1 matching over 8 bases. Unmatched junction bases numbered 8, after V lost 4 bases and J lost 3 bases. CDR3 length: 15 residues. CDR1 and CDR2 (germline): SEHNR, FQNEAQ (reference sequence). Here the CDR3 DNA reads TGTGCCAGCAGCTCGACAGGGGCCGAAAGCTACGAGCAGTACTTC. Its protein is CASSSTGAESYEQYF.

The J gene is TRBJ2-1, the V gene TRBV24-1, with D possibly matching TRBD2 (6 bases). CDR1 KGHDR and CDR2 SFDVKD come from the germline V gene. V lost 4 bases and J lost 10, with 22 bases in between. The length of the CDR3 is 16 residues. In DNA form, the CDR3 reads TGTGCCACCAGTGAATATCCGGGACTTCAAGTGGAGGAGCAGTTCTTC. Residues: CATSEYPGLQVEEQFF.

This chain links TRBV10-1 with TRBJ2-7, with 9 bases that match TRBD2. Germline CDR1 is WNHNN and CDR2 is SYGVQD (reference sequence). The J segment lost 4 bases and the V segment lost 0 bases, leaving 7 bases of the junction unmatched. This CDR3 spans 16 amino acids. The CDR3 DNA follows: TGCGCCAGCAGTGAGTCGAGGGTAGCGGGGGCGTACGAGCAGTACTTC. This encodes CASSESRVAGAYEQYF.

This clonotype was recorded at least ten times. The J gene is TRBJ2-2, the V gene TRBV5-1, with D perhaps TRBD1 (5 bases). Trimming cost V 3 bases and J 0 bases, with 9 bases left between them. CDR3 length: 15 amino acids. Germline CDR1 SGHRS, CDR2 YFSETQ. The CDR3 coding sequence is TGCGCCAGCAGCTCGACAGCCCCGAACACCGGGGAGCTGTTTTTT. This translates into CASSSTAPNTGELFF.

The table lists this clonotype with a few counts. The chain has TRBV11-2 and TRBJ2-1, with D tentatively TRBD1 (5 bases). The CDR3 contains 15 residues. CDR1 and CDR2 (germline): SGHAT, FQNNGV. Trimming removed 5 bases at V and 6 bases at J, with 17 bases between. CDR3 nucleotide sequence: TGTGCCAGCAGCCAGCAACCGACAGTCCGCAATGAGCAGTTCTTC. Translation gives CASSQQPTVRNEQFF.

V and J are TRBV27 and TRBJ2-5; D is tentatively TRBD1 or TRBD2 (7 bases each). Trimming took 5 bases from V and 4 from J, leaving 20 bases between them. Germline V gives CDR1 MNHEY, CDR2 SMNVEV (reference sequence). This CDR3 region has 16 residues. The CDR3 nucleotides are TGTGCCAGCAGTCCAAGCCAGGGGGGGGCGCGAGAGACCCAGTACTTC. This encodes CASSPSQGGARETQYF.

This chain uses TRBV28 with TRBJ1-2; D not certain. CDR1 is MDHEN, CDR2 SYDVKM, per germline. The CDR3 has 12 amino acids. With 8 bases removed from V and 0 bases from J, the gap between germline ends came to 7 bases. The CDR3 region is CASENSNYGYTF. CDR3 sequence (DNA): TGTGCCAGCGAGAACTCTAACTATGGCTACACCTTC.

This chain links TRBV12-3 or TRBV12-4 with TRBJ2-1, with a tentative D call TRBD1 (5 bases). The CDR3 has 13 amino acids. With 4 bases removed from V and 8 bases from J, the gap between germline ends came to 12 bases. CDR3 DNA: TGTGCCAGCAGTTCGGACACATTCCATGAGCAGTTCTTC. It specifies CASSSDTFHEQFF.

The sample holds a few counts of this clonotype. The V call is TRBV24-1, the J call TRBJ2-5, with 16 nucleotides matching TRBD2. Germline CDR1 reads KGHDR; CDR2 reads SFDVKD. The CDR3 length is 18 residues. Trimming removed 7 bases from V and 3 bases from J; junction bases left unmatched: 10. CDR3 in DNA: TGTGCCACCAGCCCGACGGGACTAGCGGGAGGGCCGAAAGAGACCCAGTACTTC. Amino acid sequence: CATSPTGLAGGPKETQYF.

The genes are TRBV6-1 and TRBJ2-7; weak D call: TRBD2 (6 bases). Trimming left V 6 bases short and J 0 bases short, with 12 bases between. This CDR3 spans 14 amino acids. Germline loops: CDR1 MNHNS, CDR2 SASEGT. The CDR3, as DNA: TGTGCCAGCAGGCGGGACGCGGGCTCCTACGAGCAGTACTTC. Translation: CASRRDAGSYEQYF.

This clonotype was observed a handful of times. The V call is TRBV4-2, the J call TRBJ2-1, with D perhaps being TRBD1 or TRBD2 (5 bases each). Trimming cost V 5 bases and J 9 bases, with 17 bases left between them. CDR3 length: 14 residues. CDR1 LGHNA and CDR2 YNFKEQ come from the germline V gene. The CDR3 DNA sequence: TGTGCCAGCAGCGCCCGGGACCATATATCTGAGCAGTTCTTC. Protein product: CASSARDHISEQFF.